The T cell receptor (beta chain) described here comes from a study of cytomegalovirus exposure and HLA in healthy donors. Concerning this clone: Its antigen is unknown.

The PCR contained 60 Vbeta and 13 Jbeta primers. Profiling relied on immunoSEQ multiplex PCR, and the TCRdb table lists in-frame clones only, not all of them. Found here are about 160,000 clones, about 72% of them singletons; the top ten hold roughly 2%. Overall study findings and caveats: Later on, analysis showed that most CMV-associated TCR beta chains appeared to be HLA-restricted. A link between a missense DCLRE1C variant and TCR beta V- and J-gene trimming emerged from a later analysis.

The sequencing input was PBMCs. The TCR comes from a man aged 50-60 years in good health and CMV-seropositive.

The CDR3, as DNA: TGTGCCAGCTCACCCCGCGATCTAGGAAGCAATCAGCCCCAGCATTTT. This codes for CASSPRDLGSNQPQHF. The chain joins TRBV18 to TRBJ1-5; D is unresolved. Deletions cut 3 bases from V and 1 base from J, with 13 bases between. The V gene's germline CDR1 is KGHSH and CDR2 LQKENI. The CDR3 contains 16 residues.